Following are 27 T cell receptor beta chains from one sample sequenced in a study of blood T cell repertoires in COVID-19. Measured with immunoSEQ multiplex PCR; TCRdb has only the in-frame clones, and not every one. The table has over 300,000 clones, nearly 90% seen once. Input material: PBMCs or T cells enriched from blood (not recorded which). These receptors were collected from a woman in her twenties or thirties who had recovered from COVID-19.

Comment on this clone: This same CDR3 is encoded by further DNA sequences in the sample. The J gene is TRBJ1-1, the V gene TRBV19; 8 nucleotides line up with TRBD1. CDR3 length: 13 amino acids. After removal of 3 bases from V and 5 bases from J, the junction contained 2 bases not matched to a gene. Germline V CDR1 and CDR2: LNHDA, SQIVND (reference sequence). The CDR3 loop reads CASSIDRGTEAFF. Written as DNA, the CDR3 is TGTGCCAGTAGTATCGACAGGGGAACTGAAGCTTTCTTT.

The CDR3 is CASSYSGGEQYF. The DNA for the CDR3 is TGTGCCAGCAGTTACTCCGGGGGCGAGCAGTACTTC. The J gene is TRBJ2-7, the V gene TRBV6-2 or TRBV6-3, with D possibly being TRBD2 (6 bases). This CDR3 has 12 residues. V lost 0 bases and J 6 bases, leaving 6 bases between the germline ends. CDR1 is MNHEY and CDR2 is SVGEGT in the germline V gene.

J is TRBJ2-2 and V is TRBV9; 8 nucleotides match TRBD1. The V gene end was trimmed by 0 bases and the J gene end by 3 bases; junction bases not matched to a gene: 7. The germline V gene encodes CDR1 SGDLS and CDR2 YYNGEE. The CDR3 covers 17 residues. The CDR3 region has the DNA TGTGCCAGCAGCGTAGCCCGGGACAGGAGCGACACCGGGGAGCTGTTTTTT. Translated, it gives CASSVARDRSDTGELFF. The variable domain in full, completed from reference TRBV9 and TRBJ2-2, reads DSGVTQTPKHLITATGQRVTLRCSPRSGDLSVYWYQQSLDQGLQFLIQYYNGEERAKGNILERFSAQQFPDLHSELNLSSLELGDSALYFCASSVARDRSDTGELFFGEGSRLTVL.

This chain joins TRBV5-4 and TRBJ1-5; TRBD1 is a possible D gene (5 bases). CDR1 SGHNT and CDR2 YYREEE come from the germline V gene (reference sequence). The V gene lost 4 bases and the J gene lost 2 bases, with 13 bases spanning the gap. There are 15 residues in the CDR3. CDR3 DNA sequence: TGTGCCAGCAGCGAGGAACCGGGGGGCAATCAGCCCCAGCATTTT. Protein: CASSEEPGGNQPQHF.

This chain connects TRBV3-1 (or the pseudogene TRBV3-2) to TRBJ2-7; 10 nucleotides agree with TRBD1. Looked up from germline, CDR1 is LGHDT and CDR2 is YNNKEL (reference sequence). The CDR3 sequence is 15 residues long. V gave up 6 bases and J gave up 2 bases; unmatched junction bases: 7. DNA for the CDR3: TGTGCCAGCAGTCTAGGACAGGGGGGGCCCTACGAGCAGTACTTC. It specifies CASSLGQGGPYEQYF.

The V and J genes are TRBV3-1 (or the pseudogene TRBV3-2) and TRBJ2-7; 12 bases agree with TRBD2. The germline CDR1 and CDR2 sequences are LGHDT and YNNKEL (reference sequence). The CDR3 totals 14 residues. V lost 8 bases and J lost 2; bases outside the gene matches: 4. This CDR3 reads CASAGLAGTYEQYF. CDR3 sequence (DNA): TGTGCCAGCGCAGGACTAGCGGGGACCTACGAGCAGTACTTC.

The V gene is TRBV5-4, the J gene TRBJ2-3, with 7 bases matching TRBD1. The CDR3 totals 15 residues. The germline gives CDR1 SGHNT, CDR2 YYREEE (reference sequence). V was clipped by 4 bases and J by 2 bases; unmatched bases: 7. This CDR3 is CASSPSGTDTDTQYF. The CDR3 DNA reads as TGTGCCAGCAGCCCCTCCGGGACAGACACAGATACGCAGTATTTT.

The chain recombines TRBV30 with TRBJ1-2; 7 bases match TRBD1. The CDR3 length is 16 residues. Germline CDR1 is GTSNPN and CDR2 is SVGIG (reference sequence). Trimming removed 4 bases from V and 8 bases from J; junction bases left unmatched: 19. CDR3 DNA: TGTGCCTGGAAAGGGCAGGGACAGTCTACCCTATGGGGCTACACCTTC. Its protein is CAWKGQGQSTLWGYTF.

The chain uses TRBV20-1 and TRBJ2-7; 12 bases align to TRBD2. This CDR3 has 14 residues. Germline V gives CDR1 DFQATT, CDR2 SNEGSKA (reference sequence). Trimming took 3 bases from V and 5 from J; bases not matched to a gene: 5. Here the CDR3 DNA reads TGCAGTGCTAGTCAGACTAGCGGGGGAAACGAGCAGTACTTC. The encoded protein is CSASQTSGGNEQYF.

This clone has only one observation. The CDR3: CASSSGGQGAREPQHF. The CDR3 DNA sequence: TGTGCCAGCAGTTCGGGGGGACAGGGGGCTCGGGAGCCCCAGCATTTT. The J gene is TRBJ1-5, the V gene TRBV28; 12 nucleotides line up with TRBD1. Per germline, CDR1 MDHEN and CDR2 SYDVKM. Trimming cost V 4 bases and J 8 bases; bases outside gene matches: 9. The CDR3 has 16 residues.

CDR3 residues: CASSLMLAGLNTGELFF. CDR3 DNA sequence: TGCGCCAGCAGCTTGATGCTAGCGGGGCTGAACACCGGGGAGCTGTTTTTT. This chain links TRBV5-1 with TRBJ2-2, with 9 bases fitting TRBD2. Trimming took 1 base from V and 1 from J; bases not matched to a gene: 5. This CDR3 is 17 amino acids long. Germline-derived CDR1 and CDR2 are SGHRS and YFSETQ.

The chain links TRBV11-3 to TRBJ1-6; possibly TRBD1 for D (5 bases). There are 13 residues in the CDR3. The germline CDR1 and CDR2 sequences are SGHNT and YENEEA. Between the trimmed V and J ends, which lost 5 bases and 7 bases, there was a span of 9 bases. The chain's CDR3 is CASSDSSNSPLHF. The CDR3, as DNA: TGTGCCAGCAGCGACAGCTCCAATTCACCCCTCCACTTT.

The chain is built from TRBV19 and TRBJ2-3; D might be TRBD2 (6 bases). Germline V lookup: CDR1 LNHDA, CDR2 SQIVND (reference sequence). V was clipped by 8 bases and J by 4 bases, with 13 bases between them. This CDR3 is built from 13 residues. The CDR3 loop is CASASGEPDTQYF. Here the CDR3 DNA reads TGTGCCAGTGCCTCGGGGGAACCAGATACGCAGTATTTT.

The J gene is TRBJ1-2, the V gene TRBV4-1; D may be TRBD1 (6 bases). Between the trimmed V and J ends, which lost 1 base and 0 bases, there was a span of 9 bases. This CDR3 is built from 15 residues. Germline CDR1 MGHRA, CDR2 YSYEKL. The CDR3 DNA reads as TGCGCCAGCAGCCAAGGGACAGCTACTAACTATGGCTACACCTTC. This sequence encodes CASSQGTATNYGYTF.

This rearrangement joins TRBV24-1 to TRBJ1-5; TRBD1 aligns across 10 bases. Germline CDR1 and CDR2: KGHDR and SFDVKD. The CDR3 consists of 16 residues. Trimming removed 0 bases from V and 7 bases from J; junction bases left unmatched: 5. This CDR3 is CATSDLGTGVVQPQHF. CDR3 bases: TGTGCCACCAGTGATTTGGGGACAGGGGTCGTGCAGCCCCAGCATTTT.

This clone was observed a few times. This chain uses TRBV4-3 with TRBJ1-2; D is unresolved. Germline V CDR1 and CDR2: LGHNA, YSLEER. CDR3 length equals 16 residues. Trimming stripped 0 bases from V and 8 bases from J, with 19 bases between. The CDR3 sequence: CASSQDFAGLSEGYTF. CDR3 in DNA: TGCGCCAGCAGCCAAGATTTTGCCGGGTTATCTGAAGGCTACACCTTC.

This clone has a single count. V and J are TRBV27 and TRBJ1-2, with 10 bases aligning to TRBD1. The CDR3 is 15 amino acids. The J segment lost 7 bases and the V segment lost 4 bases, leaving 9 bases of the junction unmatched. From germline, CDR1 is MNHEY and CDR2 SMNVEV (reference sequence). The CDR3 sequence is CASSSRTGGIGGYTF. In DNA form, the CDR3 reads TGTGCCAGCAGTTCCAGGACAGGGGGGATAGGTGGCTACACCTTC.

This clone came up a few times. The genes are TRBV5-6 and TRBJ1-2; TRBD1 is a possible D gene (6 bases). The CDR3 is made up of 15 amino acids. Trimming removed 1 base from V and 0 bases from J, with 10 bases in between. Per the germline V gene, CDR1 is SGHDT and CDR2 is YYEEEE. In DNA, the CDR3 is TGTGCCAGCAGCTTGACAGGGACAACTAACTATGGCTACACCTTC. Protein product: CASSLTGTTNYGYTF.

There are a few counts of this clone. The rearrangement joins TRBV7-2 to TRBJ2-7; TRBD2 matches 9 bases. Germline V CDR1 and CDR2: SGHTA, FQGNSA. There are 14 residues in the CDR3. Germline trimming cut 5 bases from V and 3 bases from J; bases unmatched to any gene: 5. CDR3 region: CASSLSGGYYEQYF. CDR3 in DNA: TGTGCCAGCAGCCTTAGCGGGGGATACTACGAGCAGTACTTC.

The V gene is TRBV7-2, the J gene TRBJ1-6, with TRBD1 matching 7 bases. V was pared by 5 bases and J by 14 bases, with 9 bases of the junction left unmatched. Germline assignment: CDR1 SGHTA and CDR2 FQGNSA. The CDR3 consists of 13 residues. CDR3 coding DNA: TGTGCCAGCAGCATCAGGGGGGCCGAGTCCCTCCACTTT. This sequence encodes CASSIRGAESLHF.

CDR3 in DNA: TGTGCCAGCAGTCAACGGGACATATCCACAGATACGCAGTATTTT. It encodes CASSQRDISTDTQYF. This chain links TRBV27 with TRBJ2-3; TRBD1 might be the D (6 bases). V lost 5 bases to trimming and J lost 2 bases, with 14 bases between them. The germline gives CDR1 MNHEY, CDR2 SMNVEV (reference sequence). The CDR3 is 15 amino acids.

The CDR3 DNA is TGCAGGGGGCGCGGAGACTATGGCTACACCTTC. Translation: CRGRGDYGYTF. V and J are TRBV20-1 and TRBJ1-2, with D tentatively TRBD1 (5 bases). Per the germline V gene, CDR1 is DFQATT and CDR2 is SNEGSKA (reference sequence). The CDR3 contains 11 residues.

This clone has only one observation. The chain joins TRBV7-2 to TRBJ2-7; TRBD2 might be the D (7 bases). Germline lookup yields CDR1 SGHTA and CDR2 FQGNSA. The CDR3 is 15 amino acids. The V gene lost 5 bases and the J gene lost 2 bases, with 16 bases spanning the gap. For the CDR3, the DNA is TGTGCCAGCAGCCCAAGGGGGGGGCTGACCTACGAGCAGTACTTC. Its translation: CASSPRGGLTYEQYF.

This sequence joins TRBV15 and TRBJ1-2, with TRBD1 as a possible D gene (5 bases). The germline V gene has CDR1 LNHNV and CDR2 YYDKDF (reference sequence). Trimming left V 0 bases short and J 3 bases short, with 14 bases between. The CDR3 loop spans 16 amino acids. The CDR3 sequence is CATSRDAGQGDYGYTF. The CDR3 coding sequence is TGTGCCACCAGCAGAGATGCGGGGCAGGGTGACTATGGCTACACCTTC.

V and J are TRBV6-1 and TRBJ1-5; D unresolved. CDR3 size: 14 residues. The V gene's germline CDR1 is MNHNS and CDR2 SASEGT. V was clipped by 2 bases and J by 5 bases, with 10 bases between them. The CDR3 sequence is CASSELVADQPQHF. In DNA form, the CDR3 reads TGTGCCAGCAGTGAACTCGTGGCGGATCAGCCCCAGCATTTT.

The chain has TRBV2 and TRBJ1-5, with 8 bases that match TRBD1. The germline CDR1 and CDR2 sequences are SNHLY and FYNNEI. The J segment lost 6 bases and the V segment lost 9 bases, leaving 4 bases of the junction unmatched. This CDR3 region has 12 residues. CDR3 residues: CASAQGAQPQHF. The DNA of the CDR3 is TGTGCCAGTGCCCAGGGGGCTCAGCCCCAGCATTTT.

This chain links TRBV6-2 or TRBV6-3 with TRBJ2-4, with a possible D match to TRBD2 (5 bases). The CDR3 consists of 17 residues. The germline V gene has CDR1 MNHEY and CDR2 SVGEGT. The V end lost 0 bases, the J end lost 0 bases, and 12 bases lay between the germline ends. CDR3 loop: CASSYSRVWVAKNIQYF. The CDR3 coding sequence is TGTGCCAGCAGTTACTCGAGGGTTTGGGTAGCCAAAAACATTCAGTACTTC.